This T cell receptor (beta chain) came from a study of T-cell reconstitution after alpha-beta-depleted transplantation in children. Study outcomes and limitations: The high TCRbeta diversity at day 60 in some patients came from surviving recipient T cells and thymic progenitors. It was newly produced T cells that mostly accounted for T-cell counts and diversity one year after transplant. Roughly two months post-transplant, alpha-beta T cells reportedly originated from several hundred graft clones that had expanded.

Unique molecular identifiers were incorporated during preparation of the TCRbeta library. TCRdb reprocessed the PCR reads via MiXCR and lists one record per CDR3 protein. The sample gives hundreds of thousands of distinct CDR3 sequences, about 10% of which show up once; around 2% is in the top ten. A word on this clonotype: Its antigen is currently unknown. A much larger clone differs from this one at a single base, so this may be a read error.

The specimen was PBMCs, collected before TCRalphabeta/CD19-depleted stem cell transplant. This clonotype originated in a child aged 2-15 years with inherited bone marrow failure, due to receive a stem cell transplant.

CDR3: CSATDYTGELFF. The CDR3, as DNA: TGCAGTGCTACGGACTACACCGGGGAGCTGTTTTTT. The chain employs TRBV20-1 and TRBJ2-2; D is possibly TRBD2 (5 bases). This CDR3 is 12 amino acids long. Looked up from germline, CDR1 is DFQATT and CDR2 is SNEGSKA (reference sequence). V lost 4 bases, J lost 3 bases, and 6 bases lay in between.